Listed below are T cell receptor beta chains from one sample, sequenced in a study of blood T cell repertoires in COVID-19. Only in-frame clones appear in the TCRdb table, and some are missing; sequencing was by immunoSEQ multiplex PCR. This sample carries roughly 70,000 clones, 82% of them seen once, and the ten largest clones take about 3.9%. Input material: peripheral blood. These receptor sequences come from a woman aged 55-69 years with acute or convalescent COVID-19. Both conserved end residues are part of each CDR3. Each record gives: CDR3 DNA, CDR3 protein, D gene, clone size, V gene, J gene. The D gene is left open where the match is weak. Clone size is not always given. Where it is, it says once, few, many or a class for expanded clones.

CDR3nt: TGCAGCGTTGTATACAGACGCACAGATACGCAGTATTTT
CDR3aa: CSVVYRRTDTQYF
d_gene: .
abundance: .
v_gene: TRBV29-1
j_gene: TRBJ2-3

CDR3nt: TGTGCCAGCAGTGGTTGGAGGGATCAGCCCCAGCATTTT
CDR3aa: CASSGWRDQPQHF
d_gene: .
abundance: .
v_gene: TRBV2
j_gene: TRBJ1-5

CDR3nt: TGTGCCAGCAGCTTATCGGGACAGGGGAATCAGCCCCAGCATTTT
CDR3aa: CASSLSGQGNQPQHF
d_gene: TRBD1
abundance: .
v_gene: TRBV7-9
j_gene: TRBJ1-5

CDR3nt: TGTGCCAGCAGAGATACAGGATGGGTTGACACTGAAGCTTTCTTT
CDR3aa: CASRDTGWVDTEAFF
d_gene: .
abundance: few
v_gene: TRBV2
j_gene: TRBJ1-1

CDR3nt: TGTGCCAGCAGCCCATCAGGCCGGTATGATGAGCAGTACTTC
CDR3aa: CASSPSGRYDEQYF
d_gene: .
abundance: few
v_gene: TRBV3-1/TRBV3-2
j_gene: TRBJ2-7

CDR3nt: TGTGCCACCAGCCCCCGGACAGGTTTTAATAATTCACCCCTCCACTTT
CDR3aa: CATSPRTGFNNSPLHF
d_gene: TRBD1
abundance: .
v_gene: TRBV15
j_gene: TRBJ1-6

CDR3nt: TGTGCCAGCAGCCCCCAGCGGGCATCCTACGAGCAGTACTTC
CDR3aa: CASSPQRASYEQYF
d_gene: .
abundance: .
v_gene: TRBV11-1
j_gene: TRBJ2-7

CDR3nt: TGTGCCAGCAGTGTCGACAGGGGTCAGCCCCAGCATTTT
CDR3aa: CASSVDRGQPQHF
d_gene: TRBD1
abundance: .
v_gene: TRBV25-1
j_gene: TRBJ1-5

CDR3nt: TGTGCCAGCAGCTTGCGGGGGGGCACTGAAGCTTTCTTT
CDR3aa: CASSLRGGTEAFF
d_gene: .
abundance: .
v_gene: TRBV11-1
j_gene: TRBJ1-1

CDR3nt: TGTGCCATCAGTGAATCAGCGTACCAAGAGACCCAGTACTTC
CDR3aa: CAISESAYQETQYF
d_gene: .
abundance: .
v_gene: TRBV10-3
j_gene: TRBJ2-5

CDR3nt: TGTGCCATCAGTGTGGGGGCCCTGGACTATGGCTACACCTTC
CDR3aa: CAISVGALDYGYTF
d_gene: .
abundance: .
v_gene: TRBV10-3
j_gene: TRBJ1-2

CDR3nt: TGTGCCAGCAGTTACGACAGGGTACGCGAGCAGTACTTC
CDR3aa: CASSYDRVREQYF
d_gene: TRBD1
abundance: .
v_gene: TRBV6-5
j_gene: TRBJ2-7

CDR3nt: TGCGCCAGCAGCCAAGAACGGACAGCCTCTGGAAACACCATATATTTT
CDR3aa: CASSQERTASGNTIYF
d_gene: .
abundance: .
v_gene: TRBV4-1
j_gene: TRBJ1-3

CDR3nt: TGTGCCAGCAGCGGTACACGGGACTTCTCTAGCTCCTACAATGAGCAGTTCTTC
CDR3aa: CASSGTRDFSSSYNEQFF
d_gene: .
abundance: .
v_gene: TRBV9
j_gene: TRBJ2-1

CDR3nt: TGTGCCAGCTCACTAAGTGGACAGAGCTCCTACGAGCAGTACTTC
CDR3aa: CASSLSGQSSYEQYF
d_gene: .
abundance: .
v_gene: TRBV18
j_gene: TRBJ2-7

CDR3nt: TGTGCCAGCAGCCCCCGTTCCACCGGGGAGCTGTTTTTT
CDR3aa: CASSPRSTGELFF
d_gene: .
abundance: .
v_gene: TRBV3-1/TRBV3-2
j_gene: TRBJ2-2

CDR3nt: TGTGCCAGCAGCGGCAACCCGGGAGAGACCCAGTACTTC
CDR3aa: CASSGNPGETQYF
d_gene: .
abundance: .
v_gene: TRBV9
j_gene: TRBJ2-5

CDR3nt: TGTGCCAGCAGCTTGGCAGGGGACAGACTCTATGGCTACACCTTC
CDR3aa: CASSLAGDRLYGYTF
d_gene: TRBD1
abundance: .
v_gene: TRBV5-8
j_gene: TRBJ1-2

CDR3nt: TGTGCCACCAGCCGGGACAGGGTTGAAGCTTTCTTT
CDR3aa: CATSRDRVEAFF
d_gene: TRBD1
abundance: .
v_gene: TRBV15
j_gene: TRBJ1-1

CDR3nt: TGTGCCAGCAGTCGAGGGACAGCCACGCTTTCTAACTATGGCTACACCTTC
CDR3aa: CASSRGTATLSNYGYTF
d_gene: TRBD1
abundance: .
v_gene: TRBV28
j_gene: TRBJ1-2

CDR3nt: TGTGCCAGTAGTAGTCGGACAGGGAATGTCATTGAGACCCAGTACTTC
CDR3aa: CASSSRTGNVIETQYF
d_gene: TRBD1
abundance: once
v_gene: TRBV19
j_gene: TRBJ2-5

CDR3nt: TGTGCCAGTAGTATGACAGGGGTTGCGGCAACTAATGAAAAACTGTTTTTT
CDR3aa: CASSMTGVAATNEKLFF
d_gene: TRBD1
abundance: .
v_gene: TRBV19
j_gene: TRBJ1-4

CDR3nt: TGTGCCAGCAGACCAGACAGGGTGCATGGCTACACCTTC
CDR3aa: CASRPDRVHGYTF
d_gene: TRBD1
abundance: .
v_gene: TRBV28
j_gene: TRBJ1-2

CDR3nt: TGTGCCACCAGCAGATGCAGGACTAGCGGCTGCACAGATACGCAGTATTTT
CDR3aa: CATSRCRTSGCTDTQYF
d_gene: TRBD2
abundance: .
v_gene: TRBV15
j_gene: TRBJ2-3

CDR3nt: TGTGCCAGCAGTGAATTGAGGGGACAGGGGCTTGGTTCACCCCTCCACTTT
CDR3aa: CASSELRGQGLGSPLHF
d_gene: TRBD1
abundance: .
v_gene: TRBV6-1
j_gene: TRBJ1-6

CDR3nt: TGTGCCAGCCACCCGAGGGCGAATGGCTACACCTTC
CDR3aa: CASHPRANGYTF
d_gene: .
abundance: few
v_gene: TRBV6-6
j_gene: TRBJ1-2

CDR3nt: TGTGCCAGCAGCCCCAGGGGGGATTTCGGGAACACTGAAGCTTTCTTT
CDR3aa: CASSPRGDFGNTEAFF
d_gene: TRBD1
abundance: once
v_gene: TRBV6-6
j_gene: TRBJ1-1

CDR3nt: TGTGCCAGCAGTGAAGATAACAGGGGACTCGGCTACACCTTC
CDR3aa: CASSEDNRGLGYTF
d_gene: TRBD1
abundance: .
v_gene: TRBV6-1
j_gene: TRBJ1-2

CDR3nt: TGTGCCTGGAGTCGAGGCGGGTACACTGAAGCTTTCTTT
CDR3aa: CAWSRGGYTEAFF
d_gene: .
abundance: .
v_gene: TRBV30
j_gene: TRBJ1-1

CDR3nt: TGTGCCAGTAGTGCCTCAGGGAACTCCTATAATTCACCCCTCCACTTT
CDR3aa: CASSASGNSYNSPLHF
d_gene: .
abundance: .
v_gene: TRBV19
j_gene: TRBJ1-6

CDR3nt: TGTGCCACCCGCGACAGGTTGATTGCTTTCAATCAGCCCCAGCATTTT
CDR3aa: CATRDRLIAFNQPQHF
d_gene: .
abundance: once
v_gene: TRBV24-1
j_gene: TRBJ1-5

CDR3nt: TGCAGCGGGCGGACAGGGGTTGACACTGAAGCTTTCTTT
CDR3aa: CSGRTGVDTEAFF
d_gene: TRBD1
abundance: .
v_gene: TRBV29-1
j_gene: TRBJ1-1

CDR3nt: TGTGCCAGCACTTCAGGGTTAGACTATGGCTACACCTTC
CDR3aa: CASTSGLDYGYTF
d_gene: .
abundance: .
v_gene: TRBV2
j_gene: TRBJ1-2

CDR3nt: TGCGCCAGCAGCTTTCTTCAGGGGATGAACACTGAAGCTTTCTTT
CDR3aa: CASSFLQGMNTEAFF
d_gene: .
abundance: .
v_gene: TRBV5-1
j_gene: TRBJ1-1

CDR3nt: TGTGCCAGCAGCTTAGGGACACCGGGTGGAAACACCATATATTTT
CDR3aa: CASSLGTPGGNTIYF
d_gene: .
abundance: .
v_gene: TRBV11-2
j_gene: TRBJ1-3

CDR3nt: TGTGCCAGCAGTTTATTGGCGCGGGGTACTGGAAACACCATATATTTT
CDR3aa: CASSLLARGTGNTIYF
d_gene: .
abundance: once
v_gene: TRBV28
j_gene: TRBJ1-3

CDR3nt: TGTGCCAGTAGTATCACATTCCGGGACAGGCGGAACTATGGCTACACCTTC
CDR3aa: CASSITFRDRRNYGYTF
d_gene: TRBD1
abundance: .
v_gene: TRBV19
j_gene: TRBJ1-2

CDR3nt: TGTGCCAGCAGCCAAGCGCAGGGCCAAGAGACCCAGTACTTC
CDR3aa: CASSQAQGQETQYF
d_gene: .
abundance: few
v_gene: TRBV3-1/TRBV3-2
j_gene: TRBJ2-5

CDR3nt: TGTGCCAGCAGCCAGATCCTCACAGGGGTCGGTCAGCCCCAGCATTTT
CDR3aa: CASSQILTGVGQPQHF
d_gene: TRBD1
abundance: .
v_gene: TRBV5-8
j_gene: TRBJ1-5

CDR3nt: TGTGCCAGCAGTTCGAGCGGGAGCGGGGCAGATACGCAGTATTTT
CDR3aa: CASSSSGSGADTQYF
d_gene: TRBD2
abundance: .
v_gene: TRBV3-1/TRBV3-2
j_gene: TRBJ2-3

CDR3nt: TGTGCCAGTAGTATACTCGGGATTTCAGGCGATCAGCCCCAGCATTTT
CDR3aa: CASSILGISGDQPQHF
d_gene: .
abundance: .
v_gene: TRBV19
j_gene: TRBJ1-5

CDR3nt: TGCGCCAGCCAGGTAACTTCGACTGAAGCTTTCTTT
CDR3aa: CASQVTSTEAFF
d_gene: .
abundance: .
v_gene: TRBV10-2
j_gene: TRBJ1-1

CDR3nt: TGCGCCAGCAGCCAGCTCGACAGGGCGAGCTATGGCTACACCTTC
CDR3aa: CASSQLDRASYGYTF
d_gene: TRBD1
abundance: .
v_gene: TRBV4-1
j_gene: TRBJ1-2

CDR3nt: TGTGCCAGCAGCGGGACAGGGGACACCTACAATGAGCAGTTCTTC
CDR3aa: CASSGTGDTYNEQFF
d_gene: TRBD1
abundance: .
v_gene: TRBV9
j_gene: TRBJ2-1

CDR3nt: TGTGCCAGCAAGCTCTTGGGGAGTGGTGGAAACACCATATATTTT
CDR3aa: CASKLLGSGGNTIYF
d_gene: .
abundance: .
v_gene: TRBV6-5
j_gene: TRBJ1-3

CDR3nt: TGTGCCAGCAGCCAAGTCCCGGGCTCTGGAAACACCATATATTTT
CDR3aa: CASSQVPGSGNTIYF
d_gene: .
abundance: .
v_gene: TRBV3-1/TRBV3-2
j_gene: TRBJ1-3

CDR3nt: TGTGCCAGCAGCTTGGGTGGGACAGGGCAAGCGCCCCAGCATTTT
CDR3aa: CASSLGGTGQAPQHF
d_gene: TRBD1
abundance: .
v_gene: TRBV5-6
j_gene: TRBJ1-5

CDR3nt: TGTGCCAGCAGTTCAGGATCATTCACTGAAGCTTTCTTT
CDR3aa: CASSSGSFTEAFF
d_gene: .
abundance: few
v_gene: TRBV12-3/TRBV12-4
j_gene: TRBJ1-1

CDR3nt: TGTGCCAGCGGGGGGGGCCGGACCTATGGCTACACCTTC
CDR3aa: CASGGGRTYGYTF
d_gene: .
abundance: .
v_gene: TRBV28
j_gene: TRBJ1-2

CDR3nt: TGTGCCAGCAGCCAAGTCAGACAGGGGGCGAGTAGGAATGAGCAGTTCTTC
CDR3aa: CASSQVRQGASRNEQFF
d_gene: TRBD1
abundance: .
v_gene: TRBV4-2
j_gene: TRBJ2-1

CDR3nt: TGTGCCAGCAGCCCATCTGGAAACACCATATATTTT
CDR3aa: CASSPSGNTIYF
d_gene: .
abundance: few
v_gene: TRBV14
j_gene: TRBJ1-3

CDR3nt: TGTGCCAGCACTTACACAGATACGCAGTATTTT
CDR3aa: CASTYTDTQYF
d_gene: .
abundance: once
v_gene: TRBV25-1
j_gene: TRBJ2-3

CDR3nt: TGTGCCAGCAGTGACCCCTACAAGACTAGCGGGGTAAACATTCAGTACTTC
CDR3aa: CASSDPYKTSGVNIQYF
d_gene: TRBD2
abundance: .
v_gene: TRBV2
j_gene: TRBJ2-4

CDR3nt: TGCGCCAGCAGCTCGGGGGACAGGGCCAATTCACCCCTCCACTTT
CDR3aa: CASSSGDRANSPLHF
d_gene: TRBD1
abundance: few
v_gene: TRBV5-1
j_gene: TRBJ1-6

CDR3nt: TGTGCCAGCAGCAAACAGGGGAACACTGAAGCTTTCTTT
CDR3aa: CASSKQGNTEAFF
d_gene: .
abundance: .
v_gene: TRBV7-9
j_gene: TRBJ1-1

CDR3nt: TGTGCCAGCAGGCCCGAGGCGCACAGGGCGACGCGTGCTTTCTTT
CDR3aa: CASRPEAHRATRAFF
d_gene: .
abundance: .
v_gene: TRBV2
j_gene: TRBJ1-1

CDR3nt: TGTGCCAGTAGTATTTCGCAGAACACAGATACGCAGTATTTT
CDR3aa: CASSISQNTDTQYF
d_gene: .
abundance: .
v_gene: TRBV19
j_gene: TRBJ2-3

CDR3nt: TGTGCCAGCAGCGTCTCTCGTAACAGGGGGGATAGCGGGGAGCTGTTTTTT
CDR3aa: CASSVSRNRGDSGELFF
d_gene: TRBD1
abundance: .
v_gene: TRBV9
j_gene: TRBJ2-2